A single sample is the source of the 18 T cell receptor beta chains below, sequenced in a study of shared T cell receptors in the human thymus. Clones were read by immunoSEQ multiplex PCR, and TCRdb kept only the in-frame ones, dropping some. Of over 350,000 clones detected, 85% to 95% appear once; the ten largest clones hold roughly 0.02%. Sequencing was done on a sample of thymocytes. All receptors come from a human donor.

The V call is TRBV4-1, the J call TRBJ1-4; tentatively, D is TRBD1 (5 bases). Between the trimmed V and J ends, which lost 2 bases and 8 bases, there was a span of 18 bases. This CDR3 has 16 amino acids. Germline V gene data show CDR1 as MGHRA and CDR2 as YSYEKL. The CDR3, as DNA: TGCGCCAGCAGCCAACACCCCGGCAGGGTATTCGAAAAACTGTTTTTT. Translated: CASSQHPGRVFEKLFF.

The V and J genes are TRBV28 and TRBJ1-2; D is ambiguous. Germline loops: CDR1 MDHEN, CDR2 SYDVKM. V lost 5 bases, J lost 6 bases, and 16 bases lay in between. This CDR3 has 14 residues. CDR3 bases: TGTGCCAGCAGTGCCCGGTGGGGTTGGCATGGCTACACCTTC. Protein product: CASSARWGWHGYTF.

The rearrangement joins TRBV7-2 to TRBJ2-7; the D gene is possibly TRBD1 (5 bases). From germline, CDR1 is SGHTA and CDR2 FQGNSA. Trimming removed 5 bases from V and 2 bases from J, with 19 bases in between. There are 16 residues in the CDR3. For the CDR3, the DNA is TGTGCCAGCAGCCACAGGACAACCGTCGAGGCCTACGAGCAGTACTTC. Translating it yields CASSHRTTVEAYEQYF. The full variable domain, with the rest looked up from reference TRBV7-2 and TRBJ2-7, is GAGVSQSPSNKVTEKGKDVELRCDPISGHTALYWYRQSLGQGLEFLIYFQGNSAPDKSGLPSDRFSAERTGGSVSTLTIQRTQQEDSAVYLCASSHRTTVEAYEQYFGPGTRLTVT.

This clone was seen a single time. The sample holds other DNA sequences that translate to the same CDR3. The chain combines TRBV5-1 with TRBJ2-3; no definite D call. The CDR3 is 12 residues long. Germline lookup yields CDR1 SGHRS and CDR2 YFSETQ. Trimming cost V 2 bases and J 0 bases, with 1 base left between them. The CDR3 sequence: CASSLSTDTQYF. As DNA, the CDR3 is TGCGCCAGCAGCTTAAGCACAGATACGCAGTATTTT.

The chain recombines TRBV14 with TRBJ1-2, with D perhaps TRBD1 (6 bases). Trimming left V 4 bases short and J 2 bases short, with 26 bases between. CDR3 length equals 19 residues. CDR1 SGHDN and CDR2 FVKESK come from the germline V gene. The CDR3 region is CASSPWRAHREGVNYGYTF. CDR3 in DNA: TGTGCCAGCAGCCCCTGGAGGGCACACAGGGAAGGAGTCAACTATGGCTACACCTTC.

This clone was counted a single time. The V gene is TRBV27, the J gene TRBJ2-3, with 8 bases matching TRBD2. V lost 0 bases and J lost 7; bases outside the gene matches: 15. The germline CDR1 and CDR2 sequences are MNHEY and SMNVEV (reference sequence). CDR3 length: 18 amino acids. The CDR3 reads CASSLSPLREGPLNTQYF. CDR3 nucleotides: TGTGCCAGCAGTTTATCCCCCCTACGGGAGGGACCTTTAAATACGCAGTATTTT.

The chain joins TRBV4-3 to TRBJ2-1, with D possibly matching TRBD2 (5 bases). This CDR3 comprises 17 residues. V shed 0 bases and J shed 6 bases, with 18 bases lying between them. The V gene's germline CDR1 is LGHNA and CDR2 YSLEER. The DNA of the CDR3 is TGCGCCAGCAGCCAAGAAGGCGCCGAACGGGAAGCCAATGAGCAGTTCTTC. Translating gives CASSQEGAEREANEQFF.

The chain has TRBV15 and TRBJ2-1, with D tentatively TRBD2 (6 bases). Germline V gene sequence: CDR1 LNHNV, CDR2 YYDKDF (reference sequence). Trimming removed 0 bases at V and 6 bases at J, with 12 bases between. The CDR3 is 15 residues long. The CDR3 DNA sequence: TGTGCCACCAGCAGAGAGATTAGCGGATCCAATGAGCAGTTCTTC. It codes for CATSREISGSNEQFF.

V usage is TRBV5-1 and J usage is TRBJ2-7; no firm D call. The CDR3 length is 14 residues. V gave up 0 bases and J gave up 4 bases, with 11 bases separating them. CDR1 is SGHRS, CDR2 YFSETQ, per germline. The CDR3 here is CASSLATAGYEQYF. The DNA of the CDR3 is TGCGCCAGCAGCTTGGCCACAGCAGGTTACGAGCAGTACTTC.

The rearrangement joins TRBV11-2 to TRBJ1-2; D is possibly TRBD1 (6 bases). This CDR3 has 14 residues. Germline CDR1 reads SGHAT; CDR2 reads FQNNGV. The V and J ends lost 2 bases and 6 bases respectively, with 13 bases between them. The DNA for the CDR3 is TGTGCCAGCAGCTTAATACGGGACACCAATGGCTACACCTTC. Translating gives CASSLIRDTNGYTF. Drawing the rest from reference TRBV11-2 and TRBJ1-2, the complete variable domain is EAGVAQSPRYKIIEKRQSVAFWCNPISGHATLYWYQQILGQGPKLLIQFQNNGVVDDSQLPKDRFSAERLKGVDSTLKIQPAKLEDSAVYLCASSLIRDTNGYTFGSGTRLTVV.

The chain couples TRBV11-3 to TRBJ2-1; perhaps TRBD1 as D (5 bases). V was cut by 5 bases and J by 3 bases, with 20 bases left in between. Germline V gives CDR1 SGHNT, CDR2 YENEEA. The CDR3 covers 17 residues. The CDR3 is CASSPRPQGSNYNEQFF. The CDR3 DNA follows: TGTGCCAGCAGCCCCCGTCCTCAGGGATCTAACTACAATGAGCAGTTCTTC.

V and J are TRBV2 and TRBJ1-5, with TRBD1 identical over 10 bases. This CDR3 contains 15 residues. Trimming removed 5 bases from V and 4 bases from J; junction bases left unmatched: 5. CDR1 and CDR2 from the germline V gene are SNHLY and FYNNEI. CDR3 in DNA: TGTGCCAGCAGTCCGACAGGGGGCCCAAATCAGCCCCAGCATTTT. The encoded protein is CASSPTGGPNQPQHF.

The gene calls are TRBV28 and TRBJ2-1, with TRBD2 matching over 7 bases. The CDR3 runs 16 residues. Germline CDR1 MDHEN, CDR2 SYDVKM. The V and J ends lost 6 bases and 3 bases, in that order; junction bases with no gene match: 11. CDR3 sequence: CASSLGRDQDYNEQFF. The CDR3 nucleotides read TGTGCCAGCAGCCTGGGGAGGGATCAAGACTACAATGAGCAGTTCTTC.

The chain combines TRBV30 with TRBJ2-3; 10 bases align to TRBD2. Germline V gene data show CDR1 as GTSNPN and CDR2 as SVGIG (reference sequence). Germline trimming cut 3 bases from V and 5 bases from J; bases unmatched to any gene: 8. The CDR3 has 15 residues. CDR3 amino acids: CAWRKSGRAGDTQYF. The CDR3 DNA reads TGTGCCTGGAGGAAAAGCGGGAGGGCCGGAGATACGCAGTATTTT.

This chain joins TRBV2 and TRBJ2-7, with TRBD2 matching 15 bases. This CDR3 has 16 amino acids. J gave up 7 bases and V 0 bases, and 4 bases lay outside the gene matches. Germline-derived CDR1 and CDR2 are SNHLY and FYNNEI. The CDR3 reads CASSEARTSGREEQYF. The CDR3 nucleotides are TGTGCCAGCAGTGAAGCCCGGACTAGCGGGAGGGAAGAGCAGTACTTC.

This chain joins TRBV6-4 and TRBJ1-2; unclear D gene. V was trimmed by 4 bases and J by 4 bases, leaving 4 bases between them. CDR1 and CDR2 from the germline V gene are MRHNA and SNTAGT. The CDR3 length is 11 residues. This chain's CDR3 is CASSGPYGYTF. CDR3 nucleotides: TGTGCCAGCAGTGGCCCCTATGGCTACACCTTC.

This chain joins TRBV7-8 and TRBJ2-3; D may be TRBD2 (5 bases). V dropped 1 base and J dropped 1 base, with 9 bases sitting between them. The V gene's germline CDR1 is SGHVS and CDR2 FQNEAQ. This CDR3 has 15 amino acids. The CDR3 loop reads CASSLVLVCTDTQYF. As DNA, the CDR3 is TGTGCCAGCAGCTTAGTACTAGTCTGCACAGATACGCAGTATTTT.

With regard to this clone: A read error may account for a junction end that differs from germline. The gene calls are TRBV5-1 and TRBJ1-1; 9 bases fit TRBD1. Germline V gives CDR1 SGHRS, CDR2 YFSETQ. This CDR3 contains 17 residues. The CDR3 here is CASSLGGTGRGNTEAFF. CDR3 DNA: TGCGCCAGCAGTTTGGGTGGGACAGGGAGAGGGAACACTGAAGCTTTCTTT.